This record looks at one T cell receptor (beta chain) sequence and its context. The split of CD4+ cells yielded CD45RA+ naive and CD45RA-negative memory subsets. V was cut by 5 bases and J by 4 bases, with 17 bases left in between. Germline V gene sequence: CDR1 SNHLY, CDR2 FYNNEI. The CDR3 has 15 amino acids. The entry originates in a study of shared clonotypes between healthy human individuals. Sequencing was performed with immunoSEQ multiplex PCR; in TCRdb, only in-frame clones are kept and a portion is missing. The table lists 2,500,000 or so clones, 92% of them singletons. The chain recombines TRBV2 with TRBJ2-5, with D perhaps matching TRBD1 (6 bases). The receptor was derived from a man aged 18 to 30 in good health. Some clones in this sample may be carry-over from other donors' samples. The sequenced sample was naive CD4+ T cells from PBMCs. Subset of the sample: CD45RA+ positively selected. DNA for the CDR3: TGTGCCAGCAGTCCTAATTCTGGGGGCAGAGAGACCCAGTACTTC. Translating it yields CASSPNSGGRETQYF.